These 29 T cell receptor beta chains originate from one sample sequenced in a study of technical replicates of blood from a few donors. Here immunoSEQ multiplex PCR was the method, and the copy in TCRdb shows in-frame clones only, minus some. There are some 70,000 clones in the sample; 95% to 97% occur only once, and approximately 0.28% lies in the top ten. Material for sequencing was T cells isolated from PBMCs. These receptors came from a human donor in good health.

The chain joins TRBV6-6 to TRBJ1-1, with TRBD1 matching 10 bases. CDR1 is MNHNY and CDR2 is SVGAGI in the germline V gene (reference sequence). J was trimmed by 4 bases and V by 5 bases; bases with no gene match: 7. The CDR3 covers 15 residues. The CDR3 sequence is CASSPDRGLVTEAFF. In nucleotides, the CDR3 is TGTGCCAGCAGTCCTGACAGGGGGCTTGTCACTGAAGCTTTCTTT.

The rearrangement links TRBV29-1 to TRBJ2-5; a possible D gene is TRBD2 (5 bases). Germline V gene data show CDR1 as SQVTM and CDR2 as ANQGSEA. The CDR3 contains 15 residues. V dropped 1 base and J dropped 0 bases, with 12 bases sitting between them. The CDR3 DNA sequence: TGCAGCGTTGAAGGTTTAGCGAGCTACCAAGAGACCCAGTACTTC. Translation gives CSVEGLASYQETQYF.

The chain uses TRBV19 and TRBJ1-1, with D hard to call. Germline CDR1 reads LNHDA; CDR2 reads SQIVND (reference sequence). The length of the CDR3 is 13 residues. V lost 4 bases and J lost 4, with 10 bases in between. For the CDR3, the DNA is TGTGCCAGTAGTACCCCGTACGGCACTGAAGCTTTCTTT. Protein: CASSTPYGTEAFF.

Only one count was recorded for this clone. The CDR3 region is CASSYGGTGSNEQYF. The CDR3 coding sequence is TGTGCCAGCAGTTACGGGGGGACAGGGTCTAACGAGCAGTACTTC. The chain carries TRBV6-5 and TRBJ2-7; 9 bases agree with TRBD1. J was trimmed by 5 bases and V by 2 bases; bases with no gene match: 7. This CDR3 is 15 amino acids long. Germline V gives CDR1 MNHEY, CDR2 SVGAGI.

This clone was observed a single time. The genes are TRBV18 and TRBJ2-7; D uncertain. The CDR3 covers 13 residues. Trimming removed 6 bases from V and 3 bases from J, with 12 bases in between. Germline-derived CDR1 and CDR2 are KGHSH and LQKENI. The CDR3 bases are TGTGCCAGCTCTACAGAGTCCAGCTACGAGCAGTACTTC. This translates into CASSTESSYEQYF.

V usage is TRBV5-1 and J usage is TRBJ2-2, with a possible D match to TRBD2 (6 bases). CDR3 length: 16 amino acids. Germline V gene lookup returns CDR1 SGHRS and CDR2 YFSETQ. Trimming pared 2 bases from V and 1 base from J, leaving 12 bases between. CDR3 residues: CASSFIADLNTGELFF. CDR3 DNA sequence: TGCGCCAGCAGCTTCATAGCGGACCTGAACACCGGGGAGCTGTTTTTT.

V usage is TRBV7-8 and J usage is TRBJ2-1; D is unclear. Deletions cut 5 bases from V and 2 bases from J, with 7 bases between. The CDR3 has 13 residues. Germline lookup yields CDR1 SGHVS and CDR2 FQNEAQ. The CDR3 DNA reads TGTGCCAGCAGCCCAGGTCCCTACAATGAGCAGTTCTTC. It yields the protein CASSPGPYNEQFF.

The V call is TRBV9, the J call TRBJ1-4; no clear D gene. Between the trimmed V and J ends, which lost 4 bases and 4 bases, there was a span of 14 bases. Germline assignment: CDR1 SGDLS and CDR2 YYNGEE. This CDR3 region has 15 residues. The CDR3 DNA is TGTGCCAGCAGCCCGACGGACTTCATTAATGAAAAACTGTTTTTT. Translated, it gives CASSPTDFINEKLFF.

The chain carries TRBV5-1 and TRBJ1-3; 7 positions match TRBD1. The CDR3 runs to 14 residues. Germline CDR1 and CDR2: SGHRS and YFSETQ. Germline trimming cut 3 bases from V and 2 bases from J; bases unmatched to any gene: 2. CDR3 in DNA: TGCGCCAGCAGCTCAGGGGGAACTGGAAACACCATATATTTT. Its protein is CASSSGGTGNTIYF.

The CDR3 DNA follows: TGTGCCTGGAGTCCCGGGACAGGGGTTAGCAATCAGCCCCAGCATTTT. Its protein product is CAWSPGTGVSNQPQHF. The rearrangement joins TRBV30 to TRBJ1-5, with 10 bases identical to TRBD1. Losses at the gene ends were 2 bases for V and 0 bases for J; bases not matched to a gene: 4. Germline V gene lookup returns CDR1 GTSNPN and CDR2 SVGIG (reference sequence). This CDR3 has 16 residues.

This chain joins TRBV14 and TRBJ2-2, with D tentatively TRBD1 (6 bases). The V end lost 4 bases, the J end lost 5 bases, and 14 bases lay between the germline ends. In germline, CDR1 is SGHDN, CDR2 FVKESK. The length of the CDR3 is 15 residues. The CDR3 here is CASSRTGSGTGELFF. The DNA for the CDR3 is TGTGCCAGCAGCCGAACAGGGTCGGGGACCGGGGAGCTGTTTTTT.

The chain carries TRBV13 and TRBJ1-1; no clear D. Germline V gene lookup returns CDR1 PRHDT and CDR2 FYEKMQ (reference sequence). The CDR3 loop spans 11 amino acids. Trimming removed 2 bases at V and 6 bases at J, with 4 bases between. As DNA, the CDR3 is TGTGCCAGCAGCTTAATCTCTGAAGCTTTCTTT. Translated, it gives CASSLISEAFF.

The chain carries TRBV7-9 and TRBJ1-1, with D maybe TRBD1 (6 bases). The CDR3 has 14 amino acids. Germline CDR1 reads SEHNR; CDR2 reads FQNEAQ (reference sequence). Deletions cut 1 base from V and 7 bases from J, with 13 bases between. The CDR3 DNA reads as TGTGCCAGCAGCTTAGGCACAGGGACCCTTGAAGCTTTCTTT. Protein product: CASSLGTGTLEAFF.

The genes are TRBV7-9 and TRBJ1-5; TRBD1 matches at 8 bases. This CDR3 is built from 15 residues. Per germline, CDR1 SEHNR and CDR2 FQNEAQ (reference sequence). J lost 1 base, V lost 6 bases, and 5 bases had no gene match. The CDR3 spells CASRSGQGSNQPQHF. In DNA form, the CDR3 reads TGTGCCAGCAGATCCGGACAGGGAAGCAATCAGCCCCAGCATTTT. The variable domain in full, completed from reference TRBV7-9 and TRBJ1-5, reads DTGVSQNPRHKITKRGQNVTFRCDPISEHNRLYWYRQTLGQGPEFLTYFQNEAQLEKSRLLSDRFSAERPKGSFSTLEIQRTEQGDSAMYLCASRSGQGSNQPQHFGDGTRLSIL.

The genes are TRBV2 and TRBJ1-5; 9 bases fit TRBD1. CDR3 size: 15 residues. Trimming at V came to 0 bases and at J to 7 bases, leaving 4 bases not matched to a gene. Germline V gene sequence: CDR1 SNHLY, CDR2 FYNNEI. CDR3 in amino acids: CASSEATGGMQPQHF. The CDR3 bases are TGTGCCAGCAGTGAAGCAACAGGGGGCATGCAGCCCCAGCATTTT.

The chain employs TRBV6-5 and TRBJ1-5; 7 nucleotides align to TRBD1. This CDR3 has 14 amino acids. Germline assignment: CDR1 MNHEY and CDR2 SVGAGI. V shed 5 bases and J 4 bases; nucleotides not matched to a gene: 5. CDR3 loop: CASSPGTVNQPQHF. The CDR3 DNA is TGTGCCAGCAGTCCCGGGACAGTAAATCAGCCCCAGCATTTT.

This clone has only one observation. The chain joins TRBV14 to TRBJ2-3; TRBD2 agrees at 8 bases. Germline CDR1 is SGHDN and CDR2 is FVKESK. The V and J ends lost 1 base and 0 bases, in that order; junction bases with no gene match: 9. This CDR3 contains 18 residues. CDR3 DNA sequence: TGTGCCAGCAGCCAAGCGGTCACTAGCGGAACTAGCACAGATACGCAGTATTTT. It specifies CASSQAVTSGTSTDTQYF.

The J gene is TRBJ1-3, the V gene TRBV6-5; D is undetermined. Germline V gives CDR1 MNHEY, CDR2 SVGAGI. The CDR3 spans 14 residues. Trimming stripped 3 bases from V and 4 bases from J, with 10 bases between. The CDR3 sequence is CASSYSGRGNTIYF. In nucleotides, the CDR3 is TGTGCCAGCAGTTATTCGGGAAGAGGAAACACCATATATTTT.

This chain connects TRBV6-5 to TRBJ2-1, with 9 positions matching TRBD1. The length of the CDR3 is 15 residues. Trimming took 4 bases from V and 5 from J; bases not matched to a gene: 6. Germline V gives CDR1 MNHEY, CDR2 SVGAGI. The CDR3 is CASSSTGGPNNEQFF. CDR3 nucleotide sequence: TGTGCCAGCAGTTCCACAGGGGGCCCAAACAATGAGCAGTTCTTC.

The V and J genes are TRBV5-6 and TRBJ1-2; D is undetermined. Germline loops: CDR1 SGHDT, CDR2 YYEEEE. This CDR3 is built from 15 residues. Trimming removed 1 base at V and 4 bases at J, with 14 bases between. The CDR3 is CASSLLLPLSYGYTF. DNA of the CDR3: TGTGCCAGCAGCTTGCTCCTGCCACTATCCTATGGCTACACCTTC.

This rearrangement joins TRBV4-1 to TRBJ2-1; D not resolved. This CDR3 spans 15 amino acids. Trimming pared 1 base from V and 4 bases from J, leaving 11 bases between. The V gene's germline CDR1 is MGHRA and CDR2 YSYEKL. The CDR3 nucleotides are TGCGCCAGCAGCCAAGGAGCTAATTTTTACAATGAGCAGTTCTTC. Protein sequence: CASSQGANFYNEQFF.

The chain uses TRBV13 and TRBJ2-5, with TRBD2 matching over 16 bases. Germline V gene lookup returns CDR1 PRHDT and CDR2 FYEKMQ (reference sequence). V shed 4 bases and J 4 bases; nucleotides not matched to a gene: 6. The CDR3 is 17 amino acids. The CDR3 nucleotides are TGTGCCAGCAGCTATGGGACTAGCGGGAGGGCAGGAGAGACCCAGTACTTC. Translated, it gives CASSYGTSGRAGETQYF.

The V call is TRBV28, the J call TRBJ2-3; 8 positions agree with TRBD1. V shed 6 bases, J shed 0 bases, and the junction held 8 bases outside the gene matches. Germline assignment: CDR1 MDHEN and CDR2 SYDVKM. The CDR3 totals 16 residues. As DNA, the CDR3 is TGTGCCAGCAGCCTAGGTCGGACAGGGAGCACAGATACGCAGTATTTT. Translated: CASSLGRTGSTDTQYF.

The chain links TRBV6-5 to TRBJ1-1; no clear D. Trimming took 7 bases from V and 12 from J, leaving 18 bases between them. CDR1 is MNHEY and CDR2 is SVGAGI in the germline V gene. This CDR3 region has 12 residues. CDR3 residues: CASKGTGKGTFF. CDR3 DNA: TGTGCCAGCAAAGGAACCGGGAAAGGAACTTTCTTT.

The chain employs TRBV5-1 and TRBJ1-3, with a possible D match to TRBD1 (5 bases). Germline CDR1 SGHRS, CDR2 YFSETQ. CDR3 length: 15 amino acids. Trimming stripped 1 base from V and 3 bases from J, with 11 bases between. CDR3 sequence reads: CASSLNGAGGNTIYF. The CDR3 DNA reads TGCGCCAGCAGCTTGAATGGGGCCGGTGGAAACACCATATATTTT.

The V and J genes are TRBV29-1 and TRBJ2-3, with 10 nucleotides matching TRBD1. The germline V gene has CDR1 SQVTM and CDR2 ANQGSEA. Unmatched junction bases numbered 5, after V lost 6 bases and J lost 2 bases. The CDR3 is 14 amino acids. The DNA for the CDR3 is TGCAGCGTCCGACAGGGGGCCGACACAGATACGCAGTATTTT. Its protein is CSVRQGADTDTQYF.

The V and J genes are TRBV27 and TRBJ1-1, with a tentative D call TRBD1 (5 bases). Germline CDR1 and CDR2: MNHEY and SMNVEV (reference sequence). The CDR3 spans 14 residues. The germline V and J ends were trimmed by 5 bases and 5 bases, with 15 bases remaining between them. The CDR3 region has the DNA TGTGCCAGCAGTCCCTCCGGGGGGAGGACTGAAGCTTTCTTT. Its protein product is CASSPSGGRTEAFF.

This chain's CDR3 is CASKWTGSPWVQYF. In DNA form, the CDR3 reads TGTGCCAGCAAATGGACAGGGAGTCCGTGGGTGCAGTATTTT. The rearrangement joins TRBV5-6 to TRBJ2-3, with 8 bases identical to TRBD1. The CDR3 spans 14 residues. The ends lost 6 bases at V and 11 bases at J; junction bases unmatched: 14. Germline V gives CDR1 SGHDT, CDR2 YYEEEE.

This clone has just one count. CDR3 amino acids: CASSRTGESTGELFF. The CDR3 nucleotides read TGTGCCAGCAGTCGAACAGGGGAGAGCACCGGGGAGCTGTTTTTT. The rearrangement links TRBV27 to TRBJ2-2; 7 bases align to TRBD1. The germline V gene has CDR1 MNHEY and CDR2 SMNVEV (reference sequence). V trimming: 5 bases; J trimming: 4 bases; junction bases outside the gene matches: 7. CDR3 length equals 15 residues.